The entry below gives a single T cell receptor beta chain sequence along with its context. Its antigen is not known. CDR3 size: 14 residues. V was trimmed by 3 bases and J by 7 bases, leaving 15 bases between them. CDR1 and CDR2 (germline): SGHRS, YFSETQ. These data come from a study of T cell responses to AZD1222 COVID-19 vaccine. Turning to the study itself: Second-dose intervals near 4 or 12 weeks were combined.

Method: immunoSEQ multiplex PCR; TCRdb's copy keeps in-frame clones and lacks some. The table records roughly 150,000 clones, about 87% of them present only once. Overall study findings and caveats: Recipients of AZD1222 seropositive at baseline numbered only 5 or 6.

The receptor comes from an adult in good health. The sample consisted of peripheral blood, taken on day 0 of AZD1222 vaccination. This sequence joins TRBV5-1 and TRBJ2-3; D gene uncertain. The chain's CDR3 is CASSYWTDSNTQYF. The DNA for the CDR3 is TGCGCCAGCAGCTACTGGACGGATTCTAATACGCAGTATTTT.